Included here is one T cell receptor (beta chain) sequence, with context. This clone's antigen is unknown. Per-base qualities were not stored, and no clone one base away is much larger. These data are taken from a study of radiotherapy plus CTLA-4 blockade in lung cancer (dated by TCRdb to the late 2010s). As for the study more broadly: Objective responses occurred in roughly 19% of enrolled patients, and 30% to 35% achieved disease control. The study at large found these results: Increased serum interferon-beta after radiation, together with early dynamic changes in blood T cell clones, were reported to be the strongest predictors of response. After treatment with radiotherapy and ipilimumab, TCR clones that came from tumors expanded in the peripheral blood.

Trimming leaves V shorter by 4 bases and J shorter by 2 bases, with the junction holding 1 base beyond the gene matches. Via the germline V gene (reference sequence), CDR1 is LNHDA and CDR2 SQIVND. Including cysteine and phenylalanine, the CDR3 has 16 amino acids. The CDR3 DNA has 48 bases and is translated from base 1. The study tested focal radiation therapy combined with CTLA-4 blockade (ipilimumab) in patients with chemo-refractory metastatic non-small-cell lung cancer. Library creation used the immunoSEQ multiplex PCR assay. The table comes from immuneACCESS by way of TCRdb, which keeps in-frame sequences with V and J called. Part of the clones is missing from these tables; in studies checked, under half for an unresolved V gene and the rest for unknown reasons. The sample table shows 100,000 to 150,000 clones, and about 77% are seen once. About 5% of the sample goes to the ten largest clones.

Specimen: peripheral blood, collected from a patient treated with radiotherapy plus ipilimumab. The receptor was derived from a human donor with non-small cell lung cancer who had a partial response to radiotherapy plus ipilimumab. The chain is assembled from TRBV19 and TRBJ2-1; the junction holds 14 bases that match TRBD2. The CDR3 corresponds to CASSRTSGRTYNEQFF. The base sequence is TGTGCCAGTAGTAGGACTAGCGGGAGGACCTACAATGAGCAGTTCTTC.